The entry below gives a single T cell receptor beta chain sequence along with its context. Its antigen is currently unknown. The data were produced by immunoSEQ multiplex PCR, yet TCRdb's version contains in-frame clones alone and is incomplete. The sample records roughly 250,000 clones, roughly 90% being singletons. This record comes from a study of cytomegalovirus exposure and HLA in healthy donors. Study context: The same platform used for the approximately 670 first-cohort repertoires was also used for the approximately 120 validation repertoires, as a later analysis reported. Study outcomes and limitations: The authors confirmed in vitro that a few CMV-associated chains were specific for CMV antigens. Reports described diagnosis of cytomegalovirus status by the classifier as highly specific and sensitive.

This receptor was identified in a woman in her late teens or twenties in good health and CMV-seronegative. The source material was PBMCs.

The CDR3 region has the DNA TGTGCCAGCAGTGAGGCCGGGACAGGGGTTGACTATGGCTACACCTTC. It yields the protein CASSEAGTGVDYGYTF. The chain carries TRBV2 and TRBJ1-2, with 10 bases matching TRBD1. After removal of 3 bases from V and 3 bases from J, the junction contained 7 bases not matched to a gene. The CDR3 runs to 16 residues. The germline CDR1 and CDR2 sequences are SNHLY and FYNNEI.